The rows below give T cell receptor beta chains drawn from one sample of a study of cytomegalovirus exposure and HLA in healthy donors. Sequencing used immunoSEQ multiplex PCR; TCRdb keeps in-frame clones, though not all of them. The repertoire holds about 150,000 clones, with approximately 84% as singletons. Sequenced input: PBMCs. The origin of the receptors is a girl under 18 in good health and CMV-seropositive. The CDR3 runs from the conserved cysteine through the conserved F or W. A D gene is named only where the DNA matches it firmly. Expanded clones are given a class, and other clones once, few, many or no size at all.

J: TRBJ1-2
D: .
V: TRBV7-8
size: .
CDR3: CASSVRDTTRDGYTF
DNA: TGTGCCAGCAGCGTCCGGGACACCACCAGGGATGGCTACACCTTC

J: TRBJ1-1
D: TRBD1
V: TRBV10-3
size: .
CDR3: CAIRGRTGDDEAFF
DNA: TGTGCCATCAGGGGGCGGACAGGCGATGACGAAGCTTTCTTT

J: TRBJ1-2
D: .
V: TRBV5-1
size: few
CDR3: CASSADSAYGYTF
DNA: TGCGCCAGCAGCGCGGACAGTGCCTATGGCTACACCTTC

J: TRBJ1-1
D: TRBD1
V: TRBV5-8
size: .
CDR3: CASSFVDRGSTEAFF
DNA: TGTGCCAGCAGCTTCGTGGACAGGGGAAGCACTGAAGCTTTCTTT

J: TRBJ1-1
D: TRBD1
V: TRBV13
size: .
CDR3: CASSSGQGVTEAFF
DNA: TGTGCCAGCAGCTCCGGACAGGGGGTGACTGAAGCTTTCTTT

J: TRBJ1-1
D: .
V: TRBV7-6
size: few
CDR3: CASSSGRGEAFF
DNA: TGTGCCAGCAGCTCCGGGAGGGGTGAGGCTTTCTTT

J: TRBJ2-3
D: TRBD1
V: TRBV5-1
size: .
CDR3: CASSSTGGGTDTQYF
DNA: TGCGCCAGCAGCTCGACAGGGGGCGGCACAGATACGCAGTATTTT

J: TRBJ2-7
D: TRBD1
V: TRBV7-2
size: .
CDR3: CASSLGGQVYEQYF
DNA: TGTGCCAGCAGCTTAGGGGGACAGGTCTACGAGCAGTACTTC

J: TRBJ2-1
D: TRBD1
V: TRBV5-1
size: .
CDR3: CASSGDRGSVHEQFF
DNA: TGCGCCAGCAGCGGGGACAGGGGATCGGTCCATGAGCAGTTCTTC

J: TRBJ2-3
D: TRBD2
V: TRBV2
size: .
CDR3: CASSEGLAGGPSTDTQYF
DNA: TGTGCCAGCAGTGAAGGACTAGCGGGGGGGCCTAGCACAGATACGCAGTATTTT

J: TRBJ1-4
D: TRBD1
V: TRBV9
size: .
CDR3: CASSPRQGSEKLFF
DNA: TGTGCCAGCAGCCCAAGACAGGGTAGTGAAAAACTGTTTTTT

J: TRBJ1-1
D: TRBD1
V: TRBV7-2
size: .
CDR3: CASILTGGLGAFF
DNA: TGTGCCAGCATCCTCACAGGGGGCCTTGGAGCTTTCTTT

J: TRBJ1-1
D: .
V: TRBV18
size: .
CDR3: CASSPQGLVTEAFF
DNA: TGTGCCAGCTCACCCCAGGGCTTAGTCACTGAAGCTTTCTTT

J: TRBJ2-1
D: TRBD1
V: TRBV13
size: .
CDR3: CASSPWTGGNEQFF
DNA: TGTGCCAGCAGCCCCTGGACAGGGGGCAATGAGCAGTTCTTC

J: TRBJ2-7
D: .
V: TRBV9
size: .
CDR3: CASSANPSSYEQYF
DNA: TGTGCCAGCAGCGCGAACCCCAGCTCCTACGAGCAGTACTTC

J: TRBJ1-6
D: .
V: TRBV11-2
size: .
CDR3: CASSLSRQGISPLHF
DNA: TGTGCCAGCAGCTTAAGTCGGCAGGGGATTTCACCCCTCCACTTT

J: TRBJ2-1
D: .
V: TRBV12-5
size: .
CDR3: CASGSTDGYNEQFF
DNA: TGTGCTAGTGGTTCGACCGACGGGTACAATGAGCAGTTCTTC

J: TRBJ1-5
D: .
V: TRBV27
size: .
CDR3: CASRPDSDHGAQHF
DNA: TGTGCCAGCAGGCCGGACTCCGACCACGGCGCCCAGCATTTT

J: TRBJ2-1
D: .
V: TRBV7-7
size: .
CDR3: CASSLDLLRGIKDNEQFF
DNA: TGTGCTAGCAGCTTAGACTTATTAAGGGGGATTAAGGACAATGAGCAGTTCTTC

J: TRBJ2-5
D: TRBD2
V: TRBV5-4
size: .
CDR3: CAIPTSGGKETQYF
DNA: TGTGCCATACCGACTAGCGGGGGGAAGGAGACCCAGTACTTC

J: TRBJ1-2
D: .
V: TRBV29-1
size: .
CDR3: CSVEERQSQYTF
DNA: TGCAGCGTTGAAGAGAGACAATCCCAATACACCTTC

J: TRBJ1-1
D: TRBD1
V: TRBV5-1
size: .
CDR3: CASHRGVNTEAFF
DNA: TGCGCCAGTCACAGGGGGGTGAACACTGAAGCTTTCTTT

J: TRBJ1-2
D: TRBD1
V: TRBV4-1
size: .
CDR3: CASSQTGGAYSYGYTF
DNA: TGCGCCAGCAGCCAGACAGGGGGCGCGTACTCCTATGGCTACACCTTC

J: TRBJ2-1
D: TRBD2
V: TRBV7-6
size: .
CDR3: CASSPTGGAGYNEQFF
DNA: TGTGCCAGCAGCCCAACGGGGGGGGCCGGCTACAATGAGCAGTTCTTC

J: TRBJ1-6
D: TRBD1
V: TRBV6-6
size: .
CDR3: CASSLDRGKVDSPLHF
DNA: TGTGCCAGCAGTCTCGACAGGGGGAAAGTTGATTCACCCCTCCACTTT

J: TRBJ2-7
D: TRBD2
V: TRBV15
size: .
CDR3: CATSTSGAYEQYF
DNA: TGTGCCACCTCGACTAGCGGGGCTTACGAGCAGTACTTC

J: TRBJ2-1
D: .
V: TRBV5-1
size: .
CDR3: CASNRDFRGPYNEQFF
DNA: TGCGCCAGCAACCGGGACTTCCGGGGCCCCTACAATGAGCAGTTCTTC

J: TRBJ1-1
D: .
V: TRBV10-1
size: .
CDR3: CASSDSAGHAFF
DNA: TGCGCCAGCAGTGATTCGGCAGGGCACGCTTTCTTT

J: TRBJ1-1
D: .
V: TRBV11-2
size: .
CDR3: CASSAGVNTEAFF
DNA: TGTGCCAGCAGCGCGGGGGTGAACACTGAAGCTTTCTTT

J: TRBJ1-1
D: .
V: TRBV15
size: once
CDR3: CATARRGYTEAFF
DNA: TGTGCCACCGCACGAAGAGGGTACACTGAAGCTTTCTTT

J: TRBJ1-1
D: .
V: TRBV10-3
size: .
CDR3: CAIMGQQGYTEAFF
DNA: TGTGCCATCATGGGGCAACAGGGCTACACTGAAGCTTTCTTT

J: TRBJ2-1
D: TRBD2
V: TRBV4-1
size: .
CDR3: CASSQDPTSGGAFDEQFF
DNA: TGCGCCAGCAGCCAAGATCCTACTAGCGGGGGGGCCTTCGATGAGCAGTTCTTC

J: TRBJ2-1
D: .
V: TRBV9
size: .
CDR3: CASSPRDWSSYNEQFF
DNA: TGTGCCAGCAGCCCCCGGGACTGGAGCTCCTACAATGAGCAGTTCTTC

J: TRBJ2-7
D: TRBD2
V: TRBV5-1
size: .
CDR3: CASSLTGHGTKYYEQYF
DNA: TGCGCCAGCAGCCTAACAGGCCACGGGACTAAATACTACGAGCAGTACTTC

J: TRBJ2-7
D: TRBD2
V: TRBV6-5
size: .
CDR3: CASSVSGGGAYEQYF
DNA: TGTGCCAGCAGTGTTAGCGGGGGCGGGGCGTACGAGCAGTACTTC

J: TRBJ2-3
D: TRBD1
V: TRBV5-1
size: few
CDR3: CASSSGRTGGADTQYF
DNA: TGCGCCAGCAGCTCCGGACGGACAGGGGGCGCGGATACGCAGTATTTT

J: TRBJ2-5
D: .
V: TRBV19
size: .
CDR3: CASTRGPGRGETQYF
DNA: TGTGCCAGTACCCGGGGCCCCGGGCGGGGAGAGACCCAGTACTTC

J: TRBJ2-3
D: .
V: TRBV29-1
size: .
CDR3: CSVQQGILGDTQYF
DNA: TGCAGCGTGCAACAGGGTATTCTTGGAGATACGCAGTATTTT

J: TRBJ1-1
D: .
V: TRBV6-5
size: .
CDR3: CASSYQGRGSKAFF
DNA: TGTGCCAGCAGTTATCAGGGCAGGGGATCAAAAGCTTTCTTT

J: TRBJ1-4
D: TRBD1
V: TRBV9
size: .
CDR3: CASSARTGNEKLFF
DNA: TGTGCCAGCAGCGCCAGGACAGGGAATGAAAAACTGTTTTTT

J: TRBJ2-1
D: TRBD2
V: TRBV2
size: .
CDR3: CASGPTSGVNNEQFF
DNA: TGTGCCAGCGGCCCGACTAGCGGGGTAAACAATGAGCAGTTCTTC

J: TRBJ2-7
D: .
V: TRBV11-2
size: .
CDR3: CASSLVTGYEQYF
DNA: TGTGCCAGCAGCTTAGTAACAGGGTACGAGCAGTACTTC

J: TRBJ2-5
D: TRBD2
V: TRBV5-4
size: .
CDR3: CASSLYYLWRGDSQETQYF
DNA: TGTGCCAGCAGCTTGTATTATTTATGGCGGGGGGACTCCCAAGAGACCCAGTACTTC

J: TRBJ1-2
D: .
V: TRBV9
size: .
CDR3: CASSVGGGHYGYTF
DNA: TGTGCCAGCAGCGTAGGTGGGGGCCACTATGGCTACACCTTC

J: TRBJ1-5
D: TRBD1
V: TRBV6-4
size: .
CDR3: CASSDVVTGNYSNQPQHF
DNA: TGTGCCAGCAGTGATGTTGTGACAGGGAATTATAGCAATCAGCCCCAGCATTTT

J: TRBJ2-1
D: TRBD2
V: TRBV5-1
size: .
CDR3: CASSLKTSGGKQFF
DNA: TGCGCCAGCAGCTTGAAGACTAGCGGGGGGAAACAGTTCTTC

J: TRBJ1-3
D: .
V: TRBV5-6
size: few
CDR3: CASSSTVSGNTIYF
DNA: TGTGCCAGCAGTTCGACAGTCTCTGGAAACACCATATATTTT

J: TRBJ2-5
D: TRBD2
V: TRBV6-5
size: few
CDR3: CAVSRDYKETQYF
DNA: TGTGCCGTTTCCCGGGACTATAAAGAGACCCAGTACTTC

J: TRBJ2-2
D: .
V: TRBV5-1
size: few
CDR3: CASSFQRREAGELFF
DNA: TGCGCCAGCAGCTTTCAGCGACGTGAAGCCGGGGAGCTGTTTTTT

J: TRBJ1-4
D: .
V: TRBV6-5
size: .
CDR3: CASSYSGGAREKLFF
DNA: TGTGCCAGCAGTTACTCGGGGGGGGCAAGGGAAAAACTGTTTTTT

J: TRBJ2-1
D: TRBD2
V: TRBV5-1
size: .
CDR3: CASRATSVGYNEQFF
DNA: TGCGCCAGCAGAGCGACTAGCGTGGGCTACAATGAGCAGTTCTTC

J: TRBJ2-5
D: TRBD2
V: TRBV14
size: .
CDR3: CASSQDLQLAGGRETQYF
DNA: TGTGCCAGCAGCCAAGATCTGCAACTAGCGGGGGGCCGGGAGACCCAGTACTTC

J: TRBJ2-2
D: .
V: TRBV2
size: .
CDR3: CASSVLQDTGELFF
DNA: TGTGCCAGCAGTGTTTTACAGGACACCGGGGAGCTGTTTTTT

J: TRBJ1-2
D: TRBD1
V: TRBV30
size: once
CDR3: CAWSSAPGQGAGGYTF
DNA: TGTGCCTGGAGTTCGGCTCCGGGACAGGGGGCAGGGGGCTACACCTTC